These 23 T cell receptor beta chains originate from one sample sequenced in a study of T cells in localized non-small cell lung cancer. Clones were sequenced by immunoSEQ multiplex PCR, and TCRdb holds only the in-frame ones, with some missing. The data show around 79,000 clones, about 78% seen once. Source: PBMCs, taken before any cancer treatment. The source of these receptors is a man between 40 and 75 years old with stage II squamous cell lung carcinoma.

In this sample, this clone turned up a few times. The CDR3 DNA is TGTGCCAGCAGCTTGGTAGGGCGCTCCTACGAGCAGTACTTC. Translated: CASSLVGRSYEQYF. The chain uses TRBV5-5 and TRBJ2-7; D not resolved. CDR1 is SGHKS, CDR2 YYEKEE, per germline (reference sequence). With 0 bases removed from V and 0 bases from J, the gap between germline ends came to 7 bases. The CDR3 is 14 residues long.

This clone was found a few times. This chain joins TRBV10-3 and TRBJ1-1; D gene unclear. Trimming removed 5 bases at V and 1 base at J, with 8 bases between. CDR3 length: 13 amino acids. The V gene's germline CDR1 is ENHRY and CDR2 SYGVKD. The CDR3 reads CAISTGQNTEAFF. CDR3 DNA: TGTGCCATCAGTACGGGTCAGAACACTGAAGCTTTCTTT.

This rearrangement joins TRBV7-3 to TRBJ2-1; D unresolved. The CDR3 has 15 amino acids. V lost 4 bases to trimming and J lost 4 bases, with 14 bases between them. Germline CDR1 reads SGHTA; CDR2 reads FQGTGA. The CDR3 region is CASSSSPANYNEQFF. DNA of the CDR3: TGTGCCAGCAGCTCCTCCCCAGCGAATTACAATGAGCAGTTCTTC.

The chain carries TRBV2 and TRBJ2-3, with 11 bases lining up with TRBD1. The CDR3 is 15 residues long. The V gene's germline CDR1 is SNHLY and CDR2 FYNNEI. The trim removed 7 bases at V and 2 bases at J, leaving 5 bases unmatched. CDR3 region: CASKEGQGVTDTQYF. The CDR3 DNA is TGTGCCAGCAAGGAGGGACAGGGGGTCACAGATACGCAGTATTTT. Full variable domain (missing parts from reference TRBV2 and TRBJ2-3): EPEVTQTPSHQVTQMGQEVILRCVPISNHLYFYWYRQILGQKVEFLVSFYNNEISEKSEIFDDQFSVERPDGSNFTLKIRSTKLEDSAMYFCASKEGQGVTDTQYFGPGTRLTVL.

The chain carries TRBV28 and TRBJ2-5; 11 bases are shared with TRBD2. The length of the CDR3 is 15 residues. Per germline, CDR1 MDHEN and CDR2 SYDVKM. The ends lost 4 bases at V and 4 bases at J; junction bases unmatched: 5. This CDR3 is CASSYLSGGAETQYF. Here the CDR3 DNA reads TGTGCCAGCAGTTATCTTAGCGGGGGGGCAGAGACCCAGTACTTC. Complete variable domain (other parts from reference TRBV28 and TRBJ2-5): DVKVTQSSRYLVKRTGEKVFLECVQDMDHENMFWYRQDPGLGLRLIYFSYDVKMKEKGDIPEGYSVSREKKERFSLILESASTNQTSMYLCASSYLSGGAETQYFGPGTRLLVL.

This chain links TRBV5-1 with TRBJ2-7; 10 bases line up with TRBD2. The V segment lost 0 bases and the J segment 5 bases; nucleotides outside the gene matches: 8. The CDR3 runs 16 residues. Germline V gives CDR1 SGHRS, CDR2 YFSETQ. CDR3 coding DNA: TGCGCCAGCAGCTTGGAGGGGGCTAGCGGGAGAAACGAGCAGTACTTC. It codes for CASSLEGASGRNEQYF.

The chain is built from TRBV11-3 and TRBJ2-7; 11 nucleotides agree with TRBD2. The trim removed 6 bases at V and 3 bases at J, leaving 7 bases unmatched. The CDR3 length is 15 residues. The germline CDR1 and CDR2 sequences are SGHNT and YENEEA. CDR3 nucleotide sequence: TGTGCCAGCAGACCCGGGACTAGCGGCAACTACGAGCAGTACTTC. Its protein is CASRPGTSGNYEQYF.

In its sample, this clone was seen once. The chain combines TRBV6-6 with TRBJ1-1, with D perhaps matching TRBD1 (5 bases). The length of the CDR3 is 14 residues. The germline V gene has CDR1 MNHNY and CDR2 SVGAGI (reference sequence). Trimming cost V 5 bases and J 6 bases, with 16 bases left between them. CDR3 DNA sequence: TGTGCCAGCAGTCCTACGGGGGGGAGGTCTGAAGCTTTCTTT. Translation gives CASSPTGGRSEAFF.

The chain carries TRBV2 and TRBJ1-5; a weak D match, TRBD1 (5 bases). Deletions cut 6 bases from V and 2 bases from J, with 11 bases between. Germline CDR1 SNHLY, CDR2 FYNNEI. This CDR3 is built from 14 residues. The CDR3 DNA follows: TGTGCCAGCAGCCCTCAGGGAGGCAATCAGCCCCAGCATTTT. This sequence encodes CASSPQGGNQPQHF.

This chain links TRBV11-3 with TRBJ1-6; D not certain. Germline CDR1 and CDR2: SGHNT and YENEEA. V was pared by 5 bases and J by 7 bases, with 30 bases between. This CDR3 is 20 amino acids long. The CDR3: CASSEPLHRTPLEENSPLHF. CDR3 sequence (DNA): TGTGCCAGCAGCGAGCCTCTACATCGGACTCCTTTAGAGGAAAATTCACCCCTCCACTTT.

V and J are TRBV2 and TRBJ1-5; no reliable D call. Germline CDR1 is SNHLY and CDR2 is FYNNEI. The V end was cut by 1 base, the J end by 1 base, with 8 bases between. The CDR3 consists of 15 residues. CDR3 amino acids: CASSEEKGSNQPQHF. The CDR3 DNA reads as TGTGCCAGCAGTGAAGAGAAAGGAAGCAATCAGCCCCAGCATTTT.

The chain is built from TRBV18 and TRBJ2-7; 8 bases align to TRBD1. The J segment lost 3 bases and the V segment lost 3 bases, leaving 7 bases of the junction unmatched. Germline V CDR1 and CDR2: KGHSH, LQKENI. The CDR3 is 15 residues long. As DNA, the CDR3 is TGTGCCAGCTCACCTCCGGACAGGGCATACTACGAGCAGTACTTC. This codes for CASSPPDRAYYEQYF. Variable domain in full (rest from reference TRBV18 and TRBJ2-7): NAGVMQNPRHLVRRRGQEARLRCSPMKGHSHVYWYRQLPEEGLKFMVYLQKENIIDESGMPKERFSAEFPKEGPSILRIQQVVRGDSAAYFCASSPPDRAYYEQYFGPGTRLTVT.

Concerning this clone: A far bigger clonotype differs at one base, so this is likely a read error. This rearrangement joins TRBV5-1 to TRBJ2-7, with D perhaps matching TRBD2 (6 bases). Germline loops: CDR1 SGHRS, CDR2 YFSETQ. CDR3 length: 12 amino acids. Trimming removed 5 bases from V and 5 bases from J, with 11 bases in between. Here the CDR3 reads CASSPGVNEQYF. The CDR3 coding sequence is TGCGCCAGCAGTCCGGGGGTTAACGAGCAGTACTTC.

The V call is TRBV5-5, the J call TRBJ1-4; the D is unclear. Germline V gene sequence: CDR1 SGHKS, CDR2 YYEKEE (reference sequence). With 6 bases removed from V and 4 bases from J, the gap between germline ends came to 13 bases. This CDR3 has 14 amino acids. CDR3 sequence reads: CASTLGLDNEKLFF. CDR3 coding DNA: TGTGCCAGCACCCTTGGACTGGATAATGAAAAACTGTTTTTT.

The chain couples TRBV9 to TRBJ2-5; D is perhaps TRBD2 (5 bases). Germline assignment: CDR1 SGDLS and CDR2 YYNGEE. The CDR3 runs to 17 residues. V gave up 2 bases and J gave up 2 bases, with 19 bases separating them. In DNA, the CDR3 is TGTGCCAGCAGCGTGGGAGAGAGTATACGGATTCAAGAGACCCAGTACTTC. It specifies CASSVGESIRIQETQYF.

This clone was observed a few times. The chain carries TRBV11-3 and TRBJ2-3, with a tentative D call TRBD2 (6 bases). The CDR3 totals 16 residues. In germline, CDR1 is SGHNT, CDR2 YENEEA. The germline V and J ends were trimmed by 5 bases and 4 bases, with 19 bases remaining between them. DNA of the CDR3: TGTGCCAGCAGCCCACACTCCGGGGGAAATGCAGATACGCAGTATTTT. Translated: CASSPHSGGNADTQYF.

The gene calls are TRBV5-6 and TRBJ1-1; D may be TRBD1 (5 bases). Germline assignment: CDR1 SGHDT and CDR2 YYEEEE. This CDR3 comprises 16 residues. V lost 0 bases and J lost 0, with 12 bases in between. The DNA for the CDR3 is TGTGCCAGCAGCTTGGCTTGGGGGGTTATGAACACTGAAGCTTTCTTT. Protein product: CASSLAWGVMNTEAFF.

The chain uses TRBV2 and TRBJ2-3; D uncertain. The CDR3 is 13 residues long. V was clipped by 4 bases and J by 2 bases, with 7 bases between them. The germline V gene encodes CDR1 SNHLY and CDR2 FYNNEI. The CDR3 DNA reads TGTGCCAGCAGTGCGGAGAACACAGATACGCAGTATTTT. It codes for CASSAENTDTQYF. Based on the CDR3 plus reference TRBV2 and TRBJ2-3, the full variable domain is EPEVTQTPSHQVTQMGQEVILRCVPISNHLYFYWYRQILGQKVEFLVSFYNNEISEKSEIFDDQFSVERPDGSNFTLKIRSTKLEDSAMYFCASSAENTDTQYFGPGTRLTVL.

The CDR3 loop is CASSVGWGTYEQYF. The CDR3 DNA sequence: TGTGCCAGCAGCGTAGGATGGGGGACCTACGAGCAGTACTTC. This chain joins TRBV9 and TRBJ2-7; possibly TRBD1 or TRBD2 for D (5 bases each). The CDR3 contains 14 residues. CDR1 is SGDLS and CDR2 is YYNGEE in the germline V gene. Trimming removed 0 bases from V and 2 bases from J, with 9 bases in between.

This clone appeared a few times. The chain has TRBV6-5 and TRBJ2-7; D ambiguous. The CDR3 covers 11 residues. The germline V gene encodes CDR1 MNHEY and CDR2 SVGAGI. The V and J ends lost 4 bases and 3 bases respectively, with 4 bases between them. This CDR3 is CASSLNYEQYF. Written as DNA, the CDR3 is TGTGCCAGCAGTTTAAACTACGAGCAGTACTTC.

This rearrangement joins TRBV14 to TRBJ2-1, with 11 bases fitting TRBD2. Unmatched junction bases numbered 1, after V lost 6 bases and J lost 0 bases. Germline CDR1 and CDR2: SGHDN and FVKESK. There are 15 residues in the CDR3. The CDR3 sequence: CASRGTSGSYNEQFF. Written as DNA, the CDR3 is TGTGCCAGCAGGGGGACTAGCGGCTCCTACAATGAGCAGTTCTTC.

The chain joins TRBV18 to TRBJ2-5, with 11 bases lining up with TRBD1. CDR3 length equals 14 residues. Germline V gene lookup returns CDR1 KGHSH and CDR2 LQKENI. V dropped 5 bases and J dropped 5; count of bases not matched to a gene: 4. The CDR3 sequence: CASSDRTGGETQYF. The CDR3 nucleotides are TGTGCCAGCTCAGATCGGACAGGGGGCGAGACCCAGTACTTC.

V usage is TRBV2 and J usage is TRBJ2-1; D is perhaps TRBD1 (6 bases). With 2 bases removed from V and 15 bases from J, the gap between germline ends came to 14 bases. This CDR3 is 12 amino acids long. Germline CDR1 SNHLY, CDR2 FYNNEI. This CDR3 reads CASSETGLGGFF. The CDR3 region has the DNA TGTGCCAGCAGTGAAACGGGCCTAGGGGGGTTCTTC.